This entry concerns a single TCR beta chain. As yet, its antigen is unknown. At one end the junction does not follow the germline gene, possibly because of a read error. The PCR ran on 60 Vbeta and 13 Jbeta primers. Profiled with immunoSEQ multiplex PCR; TCRdb holds only in-frame clones, not every one. The profile shows more than 150,000 clones, around 76% of them singletons. Healthy bone marrow donors supplied every sample. This specimen comes from a study of cytomegalovirus exposure and HLA in healthy donors. Whole-study findings and limits: Presence/absence analyses assumed roughly uniform sequencing depth across donors, which may not hold.

Sequencing was done on a sample of PBMCs. This clonotype was obtained from a man aged 40-49 years in good health and CMV-seronegative.

The DNA for the CDR3 is TGTGCCAGTAGTAGTACCCCGGGATCGAGAAACAGTCAGTACTTC. As protein: CASSSTPGSRNSQYF. The chain combines TRBV19 with TRBJ2-4; TRBD2 is a possible D gene (5 bases). The CDR3 contains 15 residues. Germline values: CDR1 LNHDA, CDR2 SQIVND (reference sequence). Full variable domain (missing parts from reference TRBV19 and TRBJ2-4): DGGITQSPKYLFRKEGQNVTLSCEQNLNHDAMYWYRQDPGQGLRLIYYSQIVNDFQKGDIAEGYSVSREKKESFPLTVTSAQKNPTAFYLCASSSTPGSRNSQYFGAGTRLSVL.